This T cell receptor beta chain was obtained from a study of memory CD4+ T cells and cytomegalovirus serostatus. Profiled with immunoSEQ multiplex PCR; TCRdb holds only in-frame clones, not every one. The data contain some 60,000 clones, about 80% of them seen just once; the ten biggest clones take up about 2.4%. Study results and caveats: The CMV-associated TCR signature appears largely within the CD4+ memory repertoire. A US-trained random forest predicted CMV serostatus with median AUC around 0.91. Of 150 to 200 reported CMV TCRbeta sequences, about 67 were found in memory CD4+ repertoires.

A remark on this clone: Its antigen remains unidentified.

The sort gate was single viable CD3+CD4+CD8-CD45RO+ cells for memory CD4+ T cells. Positive selection with CD4 microbeads enriched total CD4+ T cells. The junction had 7 bases not matched to a gene; V was cut back by 5 bases and J by 0 bases. This CDR3 is built from 15 residues. Per the germline V gene, CDR1 is MNHEY and CDR2 is SMNVEV (reference sequence). Sequencing was done on a sample of memory CD4+ T cells from blood. The chain couples TRBV27 to TRBJ2-7; 7 bases map to TRBD1. The receptor comes from an adult in good health and CMV-seropositive. The CDR3 loop reads CASSPTRDSSYEQYF. The DNA of the CDR3 is TGTGCCAGCAGTCCAACCCGGGACAGCTCCTACGAGCAGTACTTC.